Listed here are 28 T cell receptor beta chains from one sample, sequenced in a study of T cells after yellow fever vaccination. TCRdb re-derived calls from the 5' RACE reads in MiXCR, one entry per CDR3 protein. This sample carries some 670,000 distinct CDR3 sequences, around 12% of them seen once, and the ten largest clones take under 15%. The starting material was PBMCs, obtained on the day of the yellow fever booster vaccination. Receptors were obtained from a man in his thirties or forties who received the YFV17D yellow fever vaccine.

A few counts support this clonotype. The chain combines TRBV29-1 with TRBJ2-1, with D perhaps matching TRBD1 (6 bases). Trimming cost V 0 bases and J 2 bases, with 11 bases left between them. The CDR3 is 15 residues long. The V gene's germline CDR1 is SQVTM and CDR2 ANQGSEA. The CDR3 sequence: CSVEDATGAYNEQFF. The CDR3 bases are TGCAGCGTTGAAGATGCGACAGGAGCCTACAATGAGCAGTTCTTC.

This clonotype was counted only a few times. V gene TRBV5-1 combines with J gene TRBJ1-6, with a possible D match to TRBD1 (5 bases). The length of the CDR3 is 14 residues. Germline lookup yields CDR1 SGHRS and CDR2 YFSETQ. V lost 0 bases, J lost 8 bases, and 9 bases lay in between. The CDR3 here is CASSLGGGDSPLHF. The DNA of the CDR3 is TGCGCCAGCAGCTTGGGGGGAGGGGATTCACCCCTCCACTTT.

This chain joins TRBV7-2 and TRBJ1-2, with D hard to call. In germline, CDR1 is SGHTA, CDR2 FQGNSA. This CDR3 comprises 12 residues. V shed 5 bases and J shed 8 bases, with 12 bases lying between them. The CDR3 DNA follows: TGTGCCAGCAGCCCAAGGGCCGGCGGCTACACCTTC. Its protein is CASSPRAGGYTF.

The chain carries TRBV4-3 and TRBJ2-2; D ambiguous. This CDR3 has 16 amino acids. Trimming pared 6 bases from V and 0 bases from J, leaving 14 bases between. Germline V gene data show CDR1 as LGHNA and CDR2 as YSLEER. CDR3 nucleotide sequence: TGCGCCAGCAGTCTCGATCGGACGGCGAACACCGGGGAGCTGTTTTTT. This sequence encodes CASSLDRTANTGELFF.

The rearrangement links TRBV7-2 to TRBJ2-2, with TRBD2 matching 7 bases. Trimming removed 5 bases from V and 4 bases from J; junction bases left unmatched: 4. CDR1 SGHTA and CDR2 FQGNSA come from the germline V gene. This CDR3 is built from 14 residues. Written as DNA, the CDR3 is TGTGCCAGCAGCCGCGGGAGTTTCACCGGGGAGCTGTTTTTT. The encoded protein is CASSRGSFTGELFF.

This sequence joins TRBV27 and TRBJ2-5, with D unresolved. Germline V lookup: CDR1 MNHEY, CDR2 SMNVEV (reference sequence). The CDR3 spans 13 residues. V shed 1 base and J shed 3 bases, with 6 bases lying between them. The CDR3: CASSLYAEETQYF. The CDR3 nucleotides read TGTGCCAGCAGTTTATACGCGGAAGAGACCCAGTACTTC.

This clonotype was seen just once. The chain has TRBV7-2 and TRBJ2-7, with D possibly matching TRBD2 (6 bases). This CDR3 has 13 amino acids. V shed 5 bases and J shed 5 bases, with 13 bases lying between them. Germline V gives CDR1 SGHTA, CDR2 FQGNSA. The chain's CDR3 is CASSQVAVHEQYF. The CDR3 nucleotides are TGTGCCAGCAGCCAAGTAGCGGTTCACGAGCAGTACTTC.

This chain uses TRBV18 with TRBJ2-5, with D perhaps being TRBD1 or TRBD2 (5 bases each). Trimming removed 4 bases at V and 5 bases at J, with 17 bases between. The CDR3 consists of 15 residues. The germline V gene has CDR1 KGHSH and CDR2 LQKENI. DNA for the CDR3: TGTGCCAGCTCACAAGGGACGAACGTACGTGAGACCCAGTACTTC. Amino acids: CASSQGTNVRETQYF.

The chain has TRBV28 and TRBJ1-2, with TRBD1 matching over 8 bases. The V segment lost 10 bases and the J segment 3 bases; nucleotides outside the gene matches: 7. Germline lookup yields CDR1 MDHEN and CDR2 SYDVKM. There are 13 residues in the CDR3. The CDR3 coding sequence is TGTGCCATCTCGGACAGGGTAGACTATGGCTACACCTTC. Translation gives CAISDRVDYGYTF.

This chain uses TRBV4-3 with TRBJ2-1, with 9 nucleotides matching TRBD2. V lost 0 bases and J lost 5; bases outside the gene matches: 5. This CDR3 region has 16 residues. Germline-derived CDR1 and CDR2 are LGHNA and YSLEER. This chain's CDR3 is CASSQDWLAGNNEQFF. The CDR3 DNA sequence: TGCGCCAGCAGCCAAGATTGGCTAGCGGGGAACAATGAGCAGTTCTTC.

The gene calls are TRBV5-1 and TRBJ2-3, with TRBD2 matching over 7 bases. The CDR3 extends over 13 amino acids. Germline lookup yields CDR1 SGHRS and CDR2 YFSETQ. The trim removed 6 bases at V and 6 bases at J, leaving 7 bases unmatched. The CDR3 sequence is CASKGGSRDTQYF. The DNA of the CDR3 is TGCGCCAGCAAGGGCGGGAGTCGCGATACGCAGTATTTT.

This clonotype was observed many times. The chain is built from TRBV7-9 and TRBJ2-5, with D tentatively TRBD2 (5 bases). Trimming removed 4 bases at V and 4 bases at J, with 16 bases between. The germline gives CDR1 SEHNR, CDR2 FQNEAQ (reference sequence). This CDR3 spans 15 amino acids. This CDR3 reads CASSSLPDWGETQYF. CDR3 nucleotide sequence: TGTGCCAGCAGCTCCCTTCCGGACTGGGGAGAGACCCAGTACTTC. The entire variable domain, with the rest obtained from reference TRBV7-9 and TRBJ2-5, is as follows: DTGVSQNPRHKITKRGQNVTFRCDPISEHNRLYWYRQTLGQGPEFLTYFQNEAQLEKSRLLSDRFSAERPKGSFSTLEIQRTEQGDSAMYLCASSSLPDWGETQYFGPGTRLLVL.

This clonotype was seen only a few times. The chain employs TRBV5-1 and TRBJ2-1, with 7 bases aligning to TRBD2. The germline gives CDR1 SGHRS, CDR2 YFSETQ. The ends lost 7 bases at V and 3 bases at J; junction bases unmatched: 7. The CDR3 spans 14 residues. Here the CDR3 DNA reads TGCGCCAGCGCTAACGGCGGGAGCTACAATGAGCAGTTCTTC. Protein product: CASANGGSYNEQFF.

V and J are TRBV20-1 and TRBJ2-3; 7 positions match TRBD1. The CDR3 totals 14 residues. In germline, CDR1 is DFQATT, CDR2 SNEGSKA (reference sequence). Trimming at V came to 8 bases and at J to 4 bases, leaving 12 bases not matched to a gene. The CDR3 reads CSSSSRGSADTQYF. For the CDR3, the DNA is TGCAGTTCAAGTTCCAGGGGGAGCGCAGATACGCAGTATTTT.

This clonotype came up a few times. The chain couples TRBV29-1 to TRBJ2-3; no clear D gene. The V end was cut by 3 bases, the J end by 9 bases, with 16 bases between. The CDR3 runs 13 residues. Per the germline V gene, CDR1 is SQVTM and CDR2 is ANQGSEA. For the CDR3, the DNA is TGCAGCGTTGAGGAAGGAACCGGGCGCACGCAGTATTTT. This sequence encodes CSVEEGTGRTQYF.

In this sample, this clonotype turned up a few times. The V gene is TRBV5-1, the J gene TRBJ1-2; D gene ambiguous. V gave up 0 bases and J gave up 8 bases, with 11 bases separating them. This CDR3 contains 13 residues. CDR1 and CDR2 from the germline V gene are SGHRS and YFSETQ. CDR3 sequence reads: CASSLGPSRGYTF. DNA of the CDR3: TGCGCCAGCAGCTTGGGACCTTCGAGGGGCTACACCTTC.

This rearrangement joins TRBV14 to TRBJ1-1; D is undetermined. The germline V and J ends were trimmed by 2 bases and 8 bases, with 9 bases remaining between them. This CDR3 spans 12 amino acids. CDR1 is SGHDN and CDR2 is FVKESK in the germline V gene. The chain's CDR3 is CASSQTYYEAFF. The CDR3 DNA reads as TGTGCCAGCAGCCAAACCTACTACGAAGCTTTCTTT. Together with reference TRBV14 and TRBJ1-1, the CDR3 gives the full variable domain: EAGVTQFPSHSVIEKGQTVTLRCDPISGHDNLYWYRRVMGKEIKFLLHFVKESKQDESGMPNNRFLAERTGGTYSTLKVQPAELEDSGVYFCASSQTYYEAFFGQGTRLTVV.

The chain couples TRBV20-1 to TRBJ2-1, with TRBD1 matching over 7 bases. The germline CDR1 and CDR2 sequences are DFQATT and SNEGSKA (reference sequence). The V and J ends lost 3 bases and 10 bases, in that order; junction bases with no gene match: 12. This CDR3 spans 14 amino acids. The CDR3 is CSASHPGGLLEQFF. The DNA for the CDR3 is TGCAGTGCTAGTCACCCAGGGGGATTACTGGAGCAGTTCTTC.

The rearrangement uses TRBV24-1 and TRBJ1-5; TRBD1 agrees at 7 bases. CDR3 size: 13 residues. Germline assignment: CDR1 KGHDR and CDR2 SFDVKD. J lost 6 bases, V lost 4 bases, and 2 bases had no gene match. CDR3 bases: TGTGCCACCAGTGAACCAGGGGGTCAGCCCCAGCATTTT. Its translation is CATSEPGGQPQHF.

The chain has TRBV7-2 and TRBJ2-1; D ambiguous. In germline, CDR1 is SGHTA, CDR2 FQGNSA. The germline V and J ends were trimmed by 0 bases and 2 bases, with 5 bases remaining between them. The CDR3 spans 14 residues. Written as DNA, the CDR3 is TGTGCCAGCAGCTTAGCCCTAGCCTACAATGAGCAGTTCTTC. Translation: CASSLALAYNEQFF.

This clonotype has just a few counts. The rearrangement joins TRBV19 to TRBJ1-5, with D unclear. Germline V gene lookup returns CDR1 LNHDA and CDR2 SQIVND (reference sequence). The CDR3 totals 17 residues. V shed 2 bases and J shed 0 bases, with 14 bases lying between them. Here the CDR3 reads CASSITTAGVSNQPQHF. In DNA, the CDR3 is TGTGCCAGTAGTATAACAACAGCTGGGGTTAGCAATCAGCCCCAGCATTTT.

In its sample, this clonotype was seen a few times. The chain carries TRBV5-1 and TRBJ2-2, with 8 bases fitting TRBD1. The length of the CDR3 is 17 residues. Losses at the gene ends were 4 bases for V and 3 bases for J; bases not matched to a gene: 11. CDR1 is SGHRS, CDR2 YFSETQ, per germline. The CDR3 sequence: CASSLGLGQGDTGELFF. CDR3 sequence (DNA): TGCGCCAGCAGCCTGGGACTCGGACAGGGTGACACCGGGGAGCTGTTTTTT.

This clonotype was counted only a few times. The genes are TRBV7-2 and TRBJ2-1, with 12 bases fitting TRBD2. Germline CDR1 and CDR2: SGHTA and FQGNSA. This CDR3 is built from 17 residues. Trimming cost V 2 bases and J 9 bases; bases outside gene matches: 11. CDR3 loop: CASSLNSPTSGRGEQFF. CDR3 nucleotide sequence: TGTGCCAGCAGCTTAAATTCCCCGACTAGCGGGAGAGGTGAGCAGTTCTTC.

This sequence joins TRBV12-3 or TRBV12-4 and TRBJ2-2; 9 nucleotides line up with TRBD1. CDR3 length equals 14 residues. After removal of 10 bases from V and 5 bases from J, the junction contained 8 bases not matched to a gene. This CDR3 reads CATKTGGYTGELFF. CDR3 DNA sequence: TGTGCCACTAAAACAGGGGGCTATACCGGGGAGCTGTTTTTT.

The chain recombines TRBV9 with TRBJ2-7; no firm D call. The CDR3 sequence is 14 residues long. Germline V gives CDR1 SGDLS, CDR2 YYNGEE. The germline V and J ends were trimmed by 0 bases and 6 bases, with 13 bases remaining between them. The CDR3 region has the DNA TGTGCCAGCAGCGTAGAGGAGCTGCGAAGCGAGCAGTACTTC. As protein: CASSVEELRSEQYF.

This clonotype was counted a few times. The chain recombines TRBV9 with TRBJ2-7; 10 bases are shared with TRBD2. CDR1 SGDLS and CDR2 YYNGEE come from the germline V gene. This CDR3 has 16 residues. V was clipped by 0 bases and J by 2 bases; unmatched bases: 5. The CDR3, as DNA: TGTGCCAGCAGCGTAGCGGCTAGCGGGAGTACCTACGAGCAGTACTTC. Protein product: CASSVAASGSTYEQYF.

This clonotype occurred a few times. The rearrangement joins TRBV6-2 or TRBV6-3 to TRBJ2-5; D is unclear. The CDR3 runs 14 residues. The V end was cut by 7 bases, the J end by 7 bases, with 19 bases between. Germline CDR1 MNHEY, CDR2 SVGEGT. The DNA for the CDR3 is TGTGCCAGCATTCCCCGTGGGGTCCCGGCGACCCAGTACTTC. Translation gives CASIPRGVPATQYF.

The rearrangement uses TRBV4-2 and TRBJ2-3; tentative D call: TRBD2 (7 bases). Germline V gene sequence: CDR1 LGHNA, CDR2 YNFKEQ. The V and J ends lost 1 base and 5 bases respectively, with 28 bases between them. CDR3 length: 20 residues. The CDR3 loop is CASSQASNSAAGRGQDTQYF. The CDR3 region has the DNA TGTGCCAGCAGCCAAGCTAGCAACTCGGCAGCGGGGAGGGGACAAGATACGCAGTATTTT.